This is a list of T cell receptor beta chains from one sample in a study of T cells after yellow fever vaccination. TCRdb independently ran MiXCR on the 5' RACE reads; one entry per CDR3 protein. This table holds roughly 310,000 distinct CDR3 sequences, approximately 3.9% found once. The sample in question was PBMCs, obtained on the day of the yellow fever booster vaccination. These receptors all stem from a man aged 18 to 35 who received the YFV17D yellow fever vaccine. Each CDR3 is given with its conserved first and last residue. D genes are given only for firm matches. Some rows mark clone size as missing; the rest say once, few, many or name a class of expanded clone.

clone size,D gene,J gene,V gene,CDR3 protein,CDR3 DNA
many,.,TRBJ1-1,TRBV4-3,CASSQEPKWQMNTEAFF,TGCGCCAGCAGCCAAGAACCGAAGTGGCAGATGAACACTGAAGCTTTCTTT
few,.,TRBJ1-5,TRBV6-5,CASSPPGDDQPQHF,TGTGCCAGCAGTCCCCCCGGGGATGATCAGCCCCAGCATTTT
many,.,TRBJ2-6,TRBV6-5,CASSYVSSGANVLTF,TGTGCCAGCAGTTACGTGTCGTCCGGGGCCAACGTCCTGACTTTC
.,.,TRBJ2-7,TRBV4-2,CASSQGFPVEGMYF,TGTGCCAGCAGCCAAGGTTTTCCCGTGGAGGGGATGTACTTC
few,.,TRBJ1-4,TRBV12-3/TRBV12-4,CASSPRQVNEKLFF,TGTGCCAGCAGTCCCCGACAAGTTAATGAAAAACTGTTTTTT
few,.,TRBJ1-2,TRBV10-2,CASSDLSGPPNYGYTF,TGCGCCAGCAGTGACCTCTCGGGTCCTCCAAACTATGGCTACACCTTC
.,TRBD2,TRBJ2-3,TRBV15,CATSTTRGGLSTDTQYF,TGTGCCACCAGCACCACGCGGGGGGGCCTTAGCACAGATACGCAGTATTTT
few,TRBD2,TRBJ2-3,TRBV7-3,CASSLTGGAGDTQYF,TGTGCCAGCAGCTTAACCGGGGGGGCCGGAGATACGCAGTATTTT
many,.,TRBJ2-3,TRBV19,CASSSQVLTDTQYF,TGTGCCAGTAGTTCACAGGTTCTCACAGATACGCAGTATTTT
few,TRBD1,TRBJ2-2,TRBV4-1,CASSQEAGQGISGELFF,TGCGCCAGCAGCCAAGAAGCGGGACAGGGCATTTCCGGGGAGCTGTTTTTT
many,TRBD2,TRBJ2-3,TRBV5-5,CASSLLAGDITDTQYF,TGTGCCAGCAGCTTACTAGCGGGGGACATCACAGATACGCAGTATTTT
.,TRBD2,TRBJ2-5,TRBV3-1,CASSQRLRAGRMETQYF,TGTGCCAGCAGCCAACGGTTGCGAGCGGGGAGGATGGAGACCCAGTACTTC
many,TRBD1,TRBJ1-2,TRBV29-1,CSVGVTGPQNVYGYTF,TGCAGCGTTGGGGTGACAGGGCCTCAGAATGTCTATGGCTACACCTTC
many,.,TRBJ1-1,TRBV25-1,CASRSTVMNTEAFF,TGTGCCAGCAGATCGACAGTCATGAACACTGAAGCTTTCTTT
few,TRBD1,TRBJ2-3,TRBV7-7,CASSRDRDADTQYF,TGTGCTAGCAGCCGGGACAGGGATGCAGATACGCAGTATTTT
few,TRBD1,TRBJ1-5,TRBV2,CASSKEQGATQPQHF,TGTGCCAGCAGCAAAGAACAGGGGGCTACTCAGCCCCAGCATTTT
.,TRBD2,TRBJ2-7,TRBV5-1,CASSPLGGSSYEQYF,TGCGCCAGCAGTCCCCTTGGCGGGAGCTCCTACGAGCAGTACTTC
.,.,TRBJ1-2,TRBV2,CASSESSEFIYGYTF,TGTGCCAGCAGTGAATCCAGCGAGTTCATCTATGGCTACACCTTC
.,.,TRBJ2-2,TRBV24-1,CATNPPGHLNTGELFF,TGTGCCACGAACCCGCCGGGACACTTGAACACCGGGGAGCTGTTTTTT
many,.,TRBJ1-4,TRBV27,CASSPRTNEKLFF,TGTGCCAGCAGCCCCCGAACTAATGAAAAACTGTTTTTT